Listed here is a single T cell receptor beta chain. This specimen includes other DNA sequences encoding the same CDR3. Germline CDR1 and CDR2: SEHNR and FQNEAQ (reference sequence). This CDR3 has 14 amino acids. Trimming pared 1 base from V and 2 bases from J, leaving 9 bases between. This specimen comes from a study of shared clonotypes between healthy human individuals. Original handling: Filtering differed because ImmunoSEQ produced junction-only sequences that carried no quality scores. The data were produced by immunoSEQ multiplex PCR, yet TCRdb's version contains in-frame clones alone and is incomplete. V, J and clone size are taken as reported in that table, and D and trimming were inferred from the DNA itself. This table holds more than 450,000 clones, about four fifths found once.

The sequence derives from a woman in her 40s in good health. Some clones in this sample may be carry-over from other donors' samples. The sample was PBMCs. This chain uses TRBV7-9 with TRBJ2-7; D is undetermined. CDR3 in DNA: TGTGCCAGCAGCTTAGAAGGCGGCCCCTACGAGCAGTACTTC. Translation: CASSLEGGPYEQYF.